This is a list of T cell receptor beta chains from one sample in a study of T cell therapy after organ transplantation. TCRdb's copy holds only in-frame clones and misses some; the assay was immunoSEQ multiplex PCR. The profile covers 1,200 or so clones, with over 55% appearing a single time and about 43% taken by the ten largest. For these TCRs, the target antigens are not known. The source was CD8+ T cells from blood, collected after autologous CMV-specific T cell therapy. The receptors were sampled from a human patient who had received a solid organ transplant and had CMV disease. Some T cells may be graft donor cells. The CDR3 runs from the conserved cysteine through the conserved F or W.

len,j_gene,v_gene,CDR3aa
13,TRBJ1-5,TRBV6-5,CASSYSNLQPQHF
16,TRBJ2-1,TRBV5-1,CASSLGRQVGYNEQFF
14,TRBJ2-5,TRBV28,CASSFSRGAETQYF
16,TRBJ1-2,TRBV27,CASSYSNTGGGNGYTF
14,TRBJ2-1,TRBV10-3,CAISAGGSYNEQFF
15,TRBJ2-1,TRBV19,CASSILAGGQDEQFF
14,TRBJ1-6,TRBV7-9,CASSQTGLYSPLHF
13,TRBJ2-1,TRBV6-5,CASSYSNVNEQFF
14,TRBJ1-1,TRBV27,CASSLRGLTTEAFF
12,TRBJ2-7,TRBV13,CASSGSAYEQYF
13,TRBJ2-7,TRBV14,CASSLTTQSEQYF
15,TRBJ2-3,TRBV4-3,CASSQDGRFTDTQYF
15,TRBJ1-5,TRBV7-9,CASSPPDREDQPQHF
17,TRBJ2-5,TRBV5-4,CASSSQFGELGAETQYF
14,TRBJ2-1,TRBV6-6,CASSYFSTGTEQFF
16,TRBJ1-3,TRBV25-1,CASSAFDRVSGNTIYF
14,TRBJ2-1,TRBV6-6,CASTPGQGVNEQFF
18,TRBJ1-3,TRBV7-9,CASRGQRQGASSGNTIYF
16,TRBJ2-7,TRBV7-8,CASSTKLAGTAYEQYF
14,TRBJ1-1,TRBV4-2,CASSLPGVHTEAFF
15,TRBJ1-6,TRBV7-9,CASSPTGGLDSPLHF
14,TRBJ1-2,TRBV9,CASSAGDRVGGYTF
15,TRBJ2-2,TRBV4-1,CASSLGQGAAGELFF
18,TRBJ1-6,TRBV5-6,CASSLLGGRQVDSSPLHF
14,TRBJ2-1,TRBV6-5,CASSPGTSHNEQFF
15,TRBJ1-1,TRBV6-6,CASSYSTGTGRGTFF
18,TRBJ2-6,TRBV2,CASLNRDTAISGANVLTF
12,TRBJ1-1,TRBV6-6,CASGGVGTEAFF
14,TRBJ2-3,TRBV2,CASKNRGSTDTQYF
16,TRBJ2-1,TRBV7-3,CASSIHERGLLSVQFF
15,TRBJ1-4,TRBV6-6,CASSGLGPLYEKLFF
16,TRBJ1-5,TRBV27,CASRSNTGLGNQPQHF
13,TRBJ1-1,TRBV11-2,CASSREINTEAFF
21,TRBJ1-2,TRBV10-3,CAISETGTGEVWLSDNYGYTF
16,TRBJ2-7,TRBV5-4,CASSLLQLGSSYEQYF
14,TRBJ2-1,TRBV19,CASSIGSGGTEQFF
12,TRBJ2-4,TRBV11-3,CASSPGGDIQYF
14,TRBJ2-5,TRBV7-2,CASSLQAGVETQYF
16,TRBJ2-7,TRBV4-2,CASSLLQLGSSYEQYF
15,TRBJ2-7,TRBV21-1,CASSKKTGLSWEQYF
15,TRBJ2-1,TRBV2,CASSGQDVSYNEQFF
16,TRBJ2-2,TRBV14,CASSPRQGAYTGELFF
15,TRBJ2-1,TRBV7-9,CASSSPQRNYNEQFF
13,TRBJ1-5,TRBV4-1,CASSQLVNQPQHF
16,TRBJ1-2,TRBV7-2,CASSLDRTDSNYGYTF
13,TRBJ2-2,TRBV6-4,CASSDKDTGELFF
13,TRBJ2-1,TRBV6-6,CASSYSNVNEQFF
16,TRBJ2-1,TRBV7-8,CASSLVLAGVKNEQFF
14,TRBJ2-1,TRBV9,CASSVRTPPGEQFF
14,TRBJ1-1,TRBV9,CATDGSILNTEAFF
13,TRBJ1-5,TRBV6-5,CASSYSNVQPQHF
15,TRBJ1-1,TRBV7-9,CASSSWGEGGTEAFF
15,TRBJ1-1,TRBV7-9,CASSPMIGQGTEAFF
17,TRBJ2-5,TRBV7-1,CASSTGTGGLVKETQYF